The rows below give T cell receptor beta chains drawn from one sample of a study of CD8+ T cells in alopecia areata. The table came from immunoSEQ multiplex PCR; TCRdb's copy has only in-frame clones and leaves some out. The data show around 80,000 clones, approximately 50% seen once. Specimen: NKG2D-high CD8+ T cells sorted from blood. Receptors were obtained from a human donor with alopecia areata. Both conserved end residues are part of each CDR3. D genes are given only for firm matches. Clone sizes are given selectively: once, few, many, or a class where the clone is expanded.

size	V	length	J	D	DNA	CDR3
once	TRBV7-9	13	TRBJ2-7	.	TGTGCCAGCAGCTTAGAGGAGGGGTACGAGCAGTACTTC	CASSLEEGYEQYF
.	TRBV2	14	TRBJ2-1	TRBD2	TGTGCCAGCAGTGCTAGCGGGGAAGGCAATGAGCAGTTCTTC	CASSASGEGNEQFF
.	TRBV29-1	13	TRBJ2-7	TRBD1	TGCAGCGTCGGGACAGGGCGTTCCTACGAGCAGTACTTC	CSVGTGRSYEQYF
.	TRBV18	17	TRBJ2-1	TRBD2	TGTGCCAGCTCACCACCGGGACTAGCGGGGACCTACAATGAGCAGTTCTTC	CASSPPGLAGTYNEQFF
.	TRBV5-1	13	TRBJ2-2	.	TGCGCCAGCAGCTTGGATTACACCGGGGAGCTGTTTTTT	CASSLDYTGELFF
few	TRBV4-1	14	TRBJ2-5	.	TGCGCCAGCAGCACCCGATCTGGGTGGGAGACCCAGTACTTC	CASSTRSGWETQYF
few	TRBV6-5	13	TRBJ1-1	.	TGTGCCAGCTCGTGGCGCGGGAACACTGAAGCTTTCTTT	CASSWRGNTEAFF
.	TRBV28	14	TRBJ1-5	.	TGTGCCAGCAGGTTTACAGGTGGCAATCAGCCCCAGCATTTT	CASRFTGGNQPQHF
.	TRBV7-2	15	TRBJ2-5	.	TGTGCCAGCAGCGCCACCCGGGACTGGGGGGAGACCCAGTACTTC	CASSATRDWGETQYF
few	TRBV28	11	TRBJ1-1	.	TGTGCCAGCAGCTTGGACAGTGAAGCTTTCTTT	CASSLDSEAFF
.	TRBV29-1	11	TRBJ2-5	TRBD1	TGCAGCGCGGACAGGGGAGGGACCCAGTACTTC	CSADRGGTQYF
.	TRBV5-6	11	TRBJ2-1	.	TGTGCCAGCAGCTGGGGGAACGAGCAGTTCTTC	CASSWGNEQFF
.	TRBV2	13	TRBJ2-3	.	TGTGCCAGCACTAAAACGTTTGGGAATACGCAGTATTTT	CASTKTFGNTQYF
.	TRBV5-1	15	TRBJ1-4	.	TGCGCCAGCAGCTCAGGATGGGACATTAATGAAAAACTGTTTTTT	CASSSGWDINEKLFF
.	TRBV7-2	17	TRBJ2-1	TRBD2	TGTGCCAGCAGCCGTAGCGGGCAGACAACTAGAATGGGTGAGCAGTTCTTC	CASSRSGQTTRMGEQFF